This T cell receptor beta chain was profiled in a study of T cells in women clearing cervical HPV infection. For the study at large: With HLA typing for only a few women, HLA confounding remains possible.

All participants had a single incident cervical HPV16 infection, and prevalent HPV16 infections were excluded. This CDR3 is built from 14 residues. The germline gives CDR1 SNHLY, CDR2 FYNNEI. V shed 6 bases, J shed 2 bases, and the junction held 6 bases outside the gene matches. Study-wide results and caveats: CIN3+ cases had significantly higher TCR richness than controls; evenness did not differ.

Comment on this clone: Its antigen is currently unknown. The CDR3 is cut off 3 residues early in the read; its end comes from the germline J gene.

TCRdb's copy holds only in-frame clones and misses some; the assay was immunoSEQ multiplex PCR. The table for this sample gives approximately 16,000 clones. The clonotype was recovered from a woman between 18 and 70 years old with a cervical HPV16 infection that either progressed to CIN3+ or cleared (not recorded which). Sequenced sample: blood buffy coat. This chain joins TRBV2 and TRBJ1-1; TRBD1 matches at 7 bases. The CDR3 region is CASRVTGRNTEAFF. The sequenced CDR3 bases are TGTGCCAGCAGGGTGACAGGGAGAAACACTGAA.